This T cell receptor (beta chain) stems from a study of cytomegalovirus exposure and HLA in healthy donors. Study conclusions and caveats: A later analysis found first-cohort TCR clusters tended to co-occur in the 100 to 150 validation repertoires. Three chains tied to CMV proved CMV antigen-specific in vitro.

The CDR3 has 16 amino acids. Produced via immunoSEQ multiplex PCR; TCRdb's table is partial and in-frame only. This sample has 200,000 to 250,000 clones, with approximately 82% found just once. Turning to this clone: Its specificity is not known.

The donors were members of the validation cohort comprising over a hundred subjects, separate from the roughly 680-subject first cohort. This chain uses TRBV21-1 with TRBJ2-2. TRBV21-1 is labeled a pseudogene. The sample consisted of PBMCs. This receptor was identified in a woman between 18 and 29 years old in good health and CMV-seronegative. The CDR3 DNA follows: TGTGCCAGCATCCGGGCGGAGCGAGCGAACACCGGGGAGCTGTTTTTT. This sequence encodes CASIRAERANTGELFF.